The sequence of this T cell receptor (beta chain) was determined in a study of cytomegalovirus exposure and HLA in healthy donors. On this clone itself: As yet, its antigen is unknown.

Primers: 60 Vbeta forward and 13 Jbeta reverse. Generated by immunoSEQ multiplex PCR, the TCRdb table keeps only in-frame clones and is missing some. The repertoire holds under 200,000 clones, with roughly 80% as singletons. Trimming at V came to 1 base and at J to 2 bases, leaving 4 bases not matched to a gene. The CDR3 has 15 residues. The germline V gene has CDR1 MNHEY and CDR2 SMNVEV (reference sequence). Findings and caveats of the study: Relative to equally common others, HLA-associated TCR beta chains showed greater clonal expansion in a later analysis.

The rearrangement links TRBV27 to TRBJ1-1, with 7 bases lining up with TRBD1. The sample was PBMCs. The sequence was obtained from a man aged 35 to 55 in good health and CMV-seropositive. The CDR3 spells CASSLFEGANTEAFF. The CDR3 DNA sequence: TGTGCCAGCAGTTTATTTGAGGGGGCAAACACTGAAGCTTTCTTT.